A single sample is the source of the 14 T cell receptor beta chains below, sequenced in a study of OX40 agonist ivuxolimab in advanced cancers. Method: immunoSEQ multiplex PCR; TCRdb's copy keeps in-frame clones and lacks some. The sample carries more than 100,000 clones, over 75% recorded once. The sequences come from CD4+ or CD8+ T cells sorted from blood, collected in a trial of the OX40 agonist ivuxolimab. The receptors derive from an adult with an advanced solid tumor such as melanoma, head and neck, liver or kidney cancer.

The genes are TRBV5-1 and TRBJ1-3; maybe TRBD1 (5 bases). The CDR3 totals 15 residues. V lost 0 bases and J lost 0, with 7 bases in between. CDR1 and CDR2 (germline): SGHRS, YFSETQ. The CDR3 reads CASSLEGSSGNTIYF. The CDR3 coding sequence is TGCGCCAGCAGCTTGGAGGGGAGCTCTGGAAACACCATATATTTT.

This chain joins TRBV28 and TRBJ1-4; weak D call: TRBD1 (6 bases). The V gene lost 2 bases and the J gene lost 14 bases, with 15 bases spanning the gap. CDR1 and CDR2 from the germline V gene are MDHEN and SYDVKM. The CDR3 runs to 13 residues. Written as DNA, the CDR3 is TGTGCCAGCAGTTTACCCGGCAGGGGCGAGCTGTTTTTT. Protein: CASSLPGRGELFF.

The CDR3 spells CAISGQGNQPQHF. CDR3 coding DNA: TGTGCCATCTCGGGACAGGGCAATCAGCCCCAGCATTTT. This rearrangement joins TRBV7-9 to TRBJ1-5, with 8 positions matching TRBD1. With 10 bases clipped from V and 2 bases from J, the junction kept 4 bases outside the gene matches. Per germline, CDR1 SEHNR and CDR2 FQNEAQ (reference sequence). CDR3 length equals 13 residues. Full variable domain (rest looked up from reference TRBV7-9 and TRBJ1-5): DTGVSQNPRHKITKRGQNVTFRCDPISEHNRLYWYRQTLGQGPEFLTYFQNEAQLEKSRLLSDRFSAERPKGSFSTLEIQRTEQGDSAMYLCAISGQGNQPQHFGDGTRLSIL.

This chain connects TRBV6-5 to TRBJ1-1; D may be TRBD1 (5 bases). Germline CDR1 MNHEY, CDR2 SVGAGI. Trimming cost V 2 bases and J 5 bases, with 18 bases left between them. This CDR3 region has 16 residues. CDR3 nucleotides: TGTGCCAGCAGTTACCCCGATAGGGGTCGGGGAACTGAAGCTTTCTTT. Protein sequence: CASSYPDRGRGTEAFF.

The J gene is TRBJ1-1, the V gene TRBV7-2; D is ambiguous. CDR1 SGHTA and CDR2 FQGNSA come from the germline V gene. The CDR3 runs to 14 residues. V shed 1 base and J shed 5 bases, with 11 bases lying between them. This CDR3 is CASSLEKDGTEAFF. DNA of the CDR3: TGTGCCAGCAGCTTAGAGAAGGATGGGACTGAAGCTTTCTTT. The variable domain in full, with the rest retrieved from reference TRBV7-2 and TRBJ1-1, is GAGVSQSPSNKVTEKGKDVELRCDPISGHTALYWYRQSLGQGLEFLIYFQGNSAPDKSGLPSDRFSAERTGGSVSTLTIQRTQQEDSAVYLCASSLEKDGTEAFFGQGTRLTVV.

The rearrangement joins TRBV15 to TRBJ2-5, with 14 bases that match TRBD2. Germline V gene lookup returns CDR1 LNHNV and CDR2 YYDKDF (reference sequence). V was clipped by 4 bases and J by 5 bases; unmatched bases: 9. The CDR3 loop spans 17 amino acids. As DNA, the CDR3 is TGTGCCACCAGCACTGGGACTAGCGGGAGTAGTAGGGAGACCCAGTACTTC. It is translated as CATSTGTSGSSRETQYF.

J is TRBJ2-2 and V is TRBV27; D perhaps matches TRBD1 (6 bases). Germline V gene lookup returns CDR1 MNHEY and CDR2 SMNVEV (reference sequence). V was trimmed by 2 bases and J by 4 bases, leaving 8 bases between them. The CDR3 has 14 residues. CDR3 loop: CASSLGGGTGELFF. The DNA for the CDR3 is TGTGCCAGCAGTTTAGGGGGCGGCACCGGGGAGCTGTTTTTT.

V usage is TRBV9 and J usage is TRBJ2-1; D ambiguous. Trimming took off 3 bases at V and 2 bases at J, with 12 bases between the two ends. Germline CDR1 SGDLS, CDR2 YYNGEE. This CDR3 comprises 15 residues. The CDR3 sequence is CASSADHLAYNEQFF. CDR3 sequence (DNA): TGTGCCAGCAGCGCCGATCACCTTGCCTACAATGAGCAGTTCTTC. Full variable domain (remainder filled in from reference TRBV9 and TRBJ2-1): DSGVTQTPKHLITATGQRVTLRCSPRSGDLSVYWYQQSLDQGLQFLIQYYNGEERAKGNILERFSAQQFPDLHSELNLSSLELGDSALYFCASSADHLAYNEQFFGPGTRLTVL.

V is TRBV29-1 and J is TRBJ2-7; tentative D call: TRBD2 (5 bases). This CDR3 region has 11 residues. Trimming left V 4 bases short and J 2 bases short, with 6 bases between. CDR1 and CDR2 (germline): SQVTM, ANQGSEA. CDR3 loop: CSVGETYEQYF. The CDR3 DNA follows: TGCAGCGTTGGGGAGACCTACGAGCAGTACTTC.

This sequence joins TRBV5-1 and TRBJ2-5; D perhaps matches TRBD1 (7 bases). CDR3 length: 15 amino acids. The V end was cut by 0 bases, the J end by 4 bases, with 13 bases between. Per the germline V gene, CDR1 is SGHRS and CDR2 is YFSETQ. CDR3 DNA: TGCGCCAGCAGCTTGGCCCCAGGGGGAGGAGAGACCCAGTACTTC. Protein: CASSLAPGGGETQYF.

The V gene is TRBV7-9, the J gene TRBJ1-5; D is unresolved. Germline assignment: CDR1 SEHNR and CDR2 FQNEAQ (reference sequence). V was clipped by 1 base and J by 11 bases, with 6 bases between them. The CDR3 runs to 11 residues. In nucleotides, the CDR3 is TGTGCCAGCAGCTTAGGGGAGGCCCAGCATTTT. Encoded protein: CASSLGEAQHF. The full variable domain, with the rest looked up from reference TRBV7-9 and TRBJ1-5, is DTGVSQNPRHKITKRGQNVTFRCDPISEHNRLYWYRQTLGQGPEFLTYFQNEAQLEKSRLLSDRFSAERPKGSFSTLEIQRTEQGDSAMYLCASSLGEAQHFGDGTRLSIL.

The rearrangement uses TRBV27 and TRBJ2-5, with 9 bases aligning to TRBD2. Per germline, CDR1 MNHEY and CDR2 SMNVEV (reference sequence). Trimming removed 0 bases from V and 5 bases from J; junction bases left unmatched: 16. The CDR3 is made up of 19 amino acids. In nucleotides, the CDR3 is TGTGCCAGCAGTTTATCGAGTGGCGGTAGCGGGAGTCCTCTGGAGACCCAGTACTTC. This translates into CASSLSSGGSGSPLETQYF.

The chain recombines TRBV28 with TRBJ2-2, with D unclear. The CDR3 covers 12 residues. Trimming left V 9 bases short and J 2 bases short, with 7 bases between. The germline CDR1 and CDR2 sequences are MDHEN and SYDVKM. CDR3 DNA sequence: TGTGCCAGTCGACAAAACACCGGGGAGCTGTTTTTT. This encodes CASRQNTGELFF.

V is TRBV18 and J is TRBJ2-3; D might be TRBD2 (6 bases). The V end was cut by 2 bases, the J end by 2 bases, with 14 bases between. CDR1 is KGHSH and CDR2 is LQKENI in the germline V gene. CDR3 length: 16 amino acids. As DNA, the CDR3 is TGTGCCAGCTCACCATTGCGGGGTGGGGTCACAGATACGCAGTATTTT. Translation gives CASSPLRGGVTDTQYF.